These T cell receptor beta chains were read from a single sample in a study of blood T cell repertoires in COVID-19. The table came from immunoSEQ multiplex PCR; TCRdb's copy has only in-frame clones and leaves some out. Of about half a million clones listed, 70% to 90% are singletons. Specimen: peripheral blood. The origin of the receptors is a human donor in a cohort sampled during active COVID-19. The CDR3 runs from the conserved cysteine through the conserved F or W. A D gene is named only where the DNA matches it firmly. The size of a clone is reported for some rows only, either as once, few or many, or as a class for expanded clones.

cdr3_length | clone_size | j_call | d_call | v_call | cdr3_nt | cdr3_aa
16 | few | TRBJ2-2 | - | TRBV1 | TGCACCAGCCCAAACTATGACAGGGCGAACACCGGGGAGCTGTTTTTT | CTSPNYDRANTGELFF
14 | - | TRBJ2-7 | - | TRBV5-4 | TGTGCCAGCAGCTTGGTCTTACAGCCCTACGAGCAGTACTTC | CASSLVLQPYEQYF
15 | - | TRBJ2-3 | - | TRBV11-3 | TGTGCCAGCAGCTTAGGACAGGAGCCCACAGATACGCAGTATTTT | CASSLGQEPTDTQYF
15 | - | TRBJ1-2 | - | TRBV28 | TGTGCCAGCAGTCCCCACCGGCCTGCCGGGGGTGGCTACACCTTC | CASSPHRPAGGGYTF
15 | - | TRBJ2-7 | - | TRBV4-1 | TGCGCCAGCAGCCAAGGGGCGGACCGCCGGGGCGAGCAGTACTTC | CASSQGADRRGEQYF
15 | - | TRBJ1-1 | TRBD1 | TRBV9 | TGTGCCAGCAGCGTACTTGCGACAGGGACCACTGAAGCTTTCTTT | CASSVLATGTTEAFF
16 | - | TRBJ2-1 | - | TRBV3-1/TRBV3-2 | TGTGCCAGCAGCCAAGGTGACGGTTCAGGGCGCAATGAGCAGTTCTTC | CASSQGDGSGRNEQFF
15 | - | TRBJ2-3 | TRBD2 | TRBV6-5 | TGTGCCAGCAGTAGACTAGCGGGCCCCACAGATACGCAGTATTTT | CASSRLAGPTDTQYF
15 | - | TRBJ2-7 | TRBD1 | TRBV28 | TGTGCCACCGTTGGGCCGGGACAGGGAGGATACGAGCAGTACTTC | CATVGPGQGGYEQYF
15 | - | TRBJ2-7 | TRBD2 | TRBV11-2 | TGTGCCAGCAGCTGGACTAGCGGGAGGGCCTACGAGCAGTACTTC | CASSWTSGRAYEQYF
13 | few | TRBJ2-7 | - | TRBV18 | TGTGCCAGCTCACCAGGGCCTTCCTACGAGCAGTACTTC | CASSPGPSYEQYF
16 | - | TRBJ2-5 | - | TRBV9 | TGTGCCAGCAGCGTAGGAGGGCAGGGACAAACCGAGACCCAGTACTTC | CASSVGGQGQTETQYF
15 | - | TRBJ1-2 | TRBD1 | TRBV27 | TGTGCCAGCAGTTCCCATCTGACAGGGGACTATGGCTACACCTTC | CASSSHLTGDYGYTF
15 | - | TRBJ2-5 | TRBD1 | TRBV7-9 | TGTGCCAGCAGCCCCCCAGGGGGAACGGGAGAGACCCAGTACTTC | CASSPPGGTGETQYF
13 | - | TRBJ1-3 | - | TRBV6-5 | TGTGCCAGCAGGAGATTCTCTGGAAACACCATATATTTT | CASRRFSGNTIYF
14 | once | TRBJ1-5 | TRBD1 | TRBV28 | TGTGCCAGCAGTTCGGGACAGATGAATCAGCCCCAGCATTTT | CASSSGQMNQPQHF
15 | - | TRBJ2-1 | - | TRBV7-9 | TGTGCCAGCAGTCCGAATTCTAACTCATACAATGAGCAGTTCTTC | CASSPNSNSYNEQFF
12 | once | TRBJ1-1 | TRBD1 | TRBV28 | TGTGCCAGCAGGCGACAGGGGGCAGAAGCTTTCTTT | CASRRQGAEAFF
12 | - | TRBJ2-1 | - | TRBV5-1 | TGCGCCAGCAGCTTGGTATTGAATGAGCAGTTCTTC | CASSLVLNEQFF
14 | - | TRBJ1-3 | - | TRBV21-1 | TGTGCCAGCATCGCTATCTGCTCTGGAAACACCATATATTTT | CASIAICSGNTIYF
15 | - | TRBJ2-1 | TRBD1 | TRBV14 | TGTGCCAGCAGCCAGGATCCGGGACAGGGGAATGAGCAGTTCTTC | CASSQDPGQGNEQFF
15 | few | TRBJ1-2 | TRBD1 | TRBV6-5 | TGTGCCAGCACCGGACAGGGGGCTGCTAACTATGGCTACACCTTC | CASTGQGAANYGYTF
14 | - | TRBJ1-5 | TRBD1 | TRBV24-1 | TGTGCCACCAGATCCACAGGGGCGAATCAGCCCCAGCATTTT | CATRSTGANQPQHF
14 | few | TRBJ2-7 | TRBD1 | TRBV18 | TGTGCCAGCTCACCACAGGGGGCACAAGCCGAGCAGTACTTC | CASSPQGAQAEQYF
15 | - | TRBJ1-3 | TRBD1 | TRBV6-2/TRBV6-3 | TGTGCCAGCAGTTACTCGAACAGGGGGACAGACACCATATATTTT | CASSYSNRGTDTIYF